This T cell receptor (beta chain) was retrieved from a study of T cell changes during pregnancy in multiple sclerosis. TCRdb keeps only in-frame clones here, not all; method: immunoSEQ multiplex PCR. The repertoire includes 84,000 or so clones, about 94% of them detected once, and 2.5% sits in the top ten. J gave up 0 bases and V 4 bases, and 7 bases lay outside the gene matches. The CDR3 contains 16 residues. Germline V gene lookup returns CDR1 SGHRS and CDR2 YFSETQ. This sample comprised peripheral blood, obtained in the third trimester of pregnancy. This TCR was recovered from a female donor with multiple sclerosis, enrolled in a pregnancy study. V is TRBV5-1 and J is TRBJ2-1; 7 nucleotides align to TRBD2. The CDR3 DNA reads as TGCGCCAGCAGCCTGGACGGGGGGAGCTCCTACAATGAGCAGTTCTTC. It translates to CASSLDGGSSYNEQFF.